This TCR beta chain stems from a study of T-cell memory formation after mild COVID-19. Broader study findings: Clones that contracted from day 15 to 85 had balanced CD4/CD8; later expanders were CD4+ biased.

TCRdb ran MiXCR on the 5' RACE reads and lists one entry per CDR3 protein. The data contain 350,000 to 450,000 distinct CDR3 sequences, approximately 24% of them singletons. A few counts support this clonotype. Its antigen remains unknown. From germline, CDR1 is MGHRA and CDR2 YSYEKL. V was clipped by 1 base and J by 3 bases; unmatched bases: 5. The CDR3 has 15 amino acids. The sequenced sample was PBMCs or a T cell subset sorted from them (not recorded which). The chain is built from TRBV4-1 and TRBJ1-1, with TRBD1 identical over 7 bases. The receptor was isolated from an adult woman who had mild COVID-19 (a few samples of this study predate the infection). Cell type and time point are not known. CDR3 sequence: CASSQGAGTDTEAFF. CDR3 DNA sequence: TGCGCCAGCAGCCAAGGGGCCGGGACAGACACTGAAGCTTTCTTT.